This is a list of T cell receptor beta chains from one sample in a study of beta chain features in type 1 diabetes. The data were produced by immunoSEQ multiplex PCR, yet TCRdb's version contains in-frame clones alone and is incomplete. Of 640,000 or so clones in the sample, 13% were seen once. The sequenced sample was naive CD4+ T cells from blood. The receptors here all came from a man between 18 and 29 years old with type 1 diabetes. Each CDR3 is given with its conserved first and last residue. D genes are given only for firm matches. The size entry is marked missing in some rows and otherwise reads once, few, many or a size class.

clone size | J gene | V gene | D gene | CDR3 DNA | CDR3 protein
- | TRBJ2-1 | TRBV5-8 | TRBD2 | TGTGCCAGCAGCCGCGGGGGTTCTGAGCAGTTCTTC | CASSRGGSEQFF
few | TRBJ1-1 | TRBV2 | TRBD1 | TGTGCCAGCAGTGTCCAGGGGGCTCCTAACACTGAAGCTTTCTTT | CASSVQGAPNTEAFF
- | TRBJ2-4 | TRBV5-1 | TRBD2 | TGCGCCAGCAGCCCGAGCGGGGGCGGGCAAGGCATTCAGTACTTC | CASSPSGGGQGIQYF
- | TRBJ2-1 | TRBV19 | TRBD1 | TGTGCCAGTAGTTCAACCGGGACAGGTTACAATGAGCAGTTCTTC | CASSSTGTGYNEQFF
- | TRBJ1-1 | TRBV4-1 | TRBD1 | TGCGCCAGCAGCCACGCAGACAGGGAAGGGACTGAAGCTTTCTTT | CASSHADREGTEAFF
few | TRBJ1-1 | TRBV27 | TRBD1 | TGTGCCAGCAGTTACGGACAGGGAAACACTGAAGCTTTCTTT | CASSYGQGNTEAFF
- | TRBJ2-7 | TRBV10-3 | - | TGTGCCATCAGTGAGTCAAATGATAGCTACGAGCAGTACTTC | CAISESNDSYEQYF
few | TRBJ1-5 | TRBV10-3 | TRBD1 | TGTGCCATCAGTGCCGGGACAGGGAAAAATCAGCCCCAGCATTTT | CAISAGTGKNQPQHF
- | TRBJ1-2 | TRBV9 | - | TGTGCCAGCAGCGTACAACTCTATGGCTACACCTTC | CASSVQLYGYTF
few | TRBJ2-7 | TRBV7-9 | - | TGTGCCAGCAGCCCCCCGACCAGCTACGAGCAGTACTTC | CASSPPTSYEQYF
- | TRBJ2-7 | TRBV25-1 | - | TGTGCCAGCAGTGAGGCTAGCGCCTACTACGAGCAGTACTTC | CASSEASAYYEQYF
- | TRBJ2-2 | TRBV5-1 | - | TGCGCCAGCAGCGGGAGGACAGCTGTTAACACCGGGGAGCTGTTTTTT | CASSGRTAVNTGELFF
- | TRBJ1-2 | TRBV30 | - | TGTGCCTGGAGTCGGCAGGGCTATGGCTACACCTTC | CAWSRQGYGYTF
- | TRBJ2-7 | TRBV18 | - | TGTGCCAGCTCACCACCGACAGGCCCCTACGAGCAGTACTTC | CASSPPTGPYEQYF
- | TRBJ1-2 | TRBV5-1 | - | TGCGCCAGCAGCCCCGACACGGGCTATGGCTACACCTTC | CASSPDTGYGYTF
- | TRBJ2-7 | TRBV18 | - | TGTGCCAGCTCACACGGGACAATAAGCTCCTACGAGCAGTACTTC | CASSHGTISSYEQYF
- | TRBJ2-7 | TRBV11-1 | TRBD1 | TGTGCCAGCAGCCTACAGGGGGCATCCGGCGAGCAGTACTTC | CASSLQGASGEQYF
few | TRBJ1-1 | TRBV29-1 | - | TGCAGCACCCCAGGTCGGGGGTCGAACACTGAAGCTTTCTTT | CSTPGRGSNTEAFF
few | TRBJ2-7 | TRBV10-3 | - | TGTGCCATCCTCCTCCGCGGCGTGAGCTCCTACGAGCAGTACTTC | CAILLRGVSSYEQYF
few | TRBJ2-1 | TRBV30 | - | TGTGCCTGGCAAGAGGGTTCCTACAATGAGCAGTTCTTC | CAWQEGSYNEQFF
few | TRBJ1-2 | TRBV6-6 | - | TGTGCCAGCAGTTACCAACTGACAGCCAACTATGGCTACACCTTC | CASSYQLTANYGYTF
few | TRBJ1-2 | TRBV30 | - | TGTGCCTGGAACCCCGGACCCCGGCGGGGCTACACCTTC | CAWNPGPRRGYTF
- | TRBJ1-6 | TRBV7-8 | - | TGTGCCAGCAGCCCGAGCCCCAGGGGCCCGAGCTCCTATAATTCACCCCTCCACTTT | CASSPSPRGPSSYNSPLHF
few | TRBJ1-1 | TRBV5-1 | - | TGCGCCAGCAGCTTGGAATCCGGACCTAGGGGATCTGAAGCTTTCTTT | CASSLESGPRGSEAFF
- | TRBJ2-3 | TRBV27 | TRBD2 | TGTGCCAGCAGCGGACTAGCCCTCACAGATACGCAGTATTTT | CASSGLALTDTQYF
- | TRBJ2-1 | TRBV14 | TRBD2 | TGTGCCAGCAGCCCCGACGGGACTAGGGCCAATGAGCAGTTCTTC | CASSPDGTRANEQFF
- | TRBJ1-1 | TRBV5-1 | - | TGCGCCAGCAGCTTGGGATCGAACACTGAAGCTTTCTTT | CASSLGSNTEAFF
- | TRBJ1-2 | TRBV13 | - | TGTGCCAGCAGGGTTCTTGGGGACACGAACTATGGCTACACCTTC | CASRVLGDTNYGYTF
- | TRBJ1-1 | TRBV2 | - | TGTGCCAGCATTACTACAGGGAGCGCTGAAGCTTTCTTT | CASITTGSAEAFF
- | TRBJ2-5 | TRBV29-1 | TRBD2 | TGCAGCGTTGGCTCGGGGGGACCTCGGGAGACCCAGTACTTC | CSVGSGGPRETQYF
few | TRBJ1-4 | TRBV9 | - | TGTGCCAGCAGCGTCCTCGGGACCGGAGATGAAAAACTGTTTTTT | CASSVLGTGDEKLFF
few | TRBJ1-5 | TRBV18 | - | TGTGCCAGCTCACCTGTCGGCGGTGATAGCAATCAGCCCCAGCATTTT | CASSPVGGDSNQPQHF
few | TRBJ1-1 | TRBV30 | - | TGTGCCTGGACCCGGGACAAGAACACTGAAGCTTTCTTT | CAWTRDKNTEAFF
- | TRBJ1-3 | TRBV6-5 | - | TGTGCCAGCAGTTACTCGCAGGGCCCGAGTGGAAACACCATATATTTT | CASSYSQGPSGNTIYF
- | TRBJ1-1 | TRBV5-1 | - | TGCGCCAGCAGCTTAGGGGCCGGGGGCACTGAAGCTTTCTTT | CASSLGAGGTEAFF
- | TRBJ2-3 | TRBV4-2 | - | TGTGCCAGCAGCCAAGATCCGTACGTGGCGGGGCCGGATACGCAGTATTTT | CASSQDPYVAGPDTQYF
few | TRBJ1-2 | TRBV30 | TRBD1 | TGTGCCTGGATAACAGGGGTTGGCTACACCTTC | CAWITGVGYTF
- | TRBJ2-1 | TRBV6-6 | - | TGTGCCAGCAGTTCTGTTATAGCGGTGGTATACAATGAGCAGTTCTTC | CASSSVIAVVYNEQFF
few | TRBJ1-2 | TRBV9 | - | TGTGCCAGCAGCTCCCGGGACGGGAACTATGGCTACACCTTC | CASSSRDGNYGYTF
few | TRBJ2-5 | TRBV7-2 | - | TGTGCCAGCAGCCCGGTCCTCCTCGAGAGAGAGACCCAGTACTTC | CASSPVLLERETQYF
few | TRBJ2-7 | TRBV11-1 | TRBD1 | TGTGCCAGCAGCTCGGGACAGACCTCGGGGGAGCAGTACTTC | CASSSGQTSGEQYF
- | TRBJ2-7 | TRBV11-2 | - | TGTGCCAGCACAGGCTGGAATGAATACGAGCAGTACTTC | CASTGWNEYEQYF
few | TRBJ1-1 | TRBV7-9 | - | TGTGCCAGCCGCCTGGGGGAATACACTGAAGCTTTCTTT | CASRLGEYTEAFF
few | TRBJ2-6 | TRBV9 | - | TGTGCCAGCAGCGTAGGTCCCCCTGGGGCCAACGTCCTGACTTTC | CASSVGPPGANVLTF
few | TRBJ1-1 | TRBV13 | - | TGTGCCAGCAGCTTGGTTTACACTGAAGCTTTCTTT | CASSLVYTEAFF